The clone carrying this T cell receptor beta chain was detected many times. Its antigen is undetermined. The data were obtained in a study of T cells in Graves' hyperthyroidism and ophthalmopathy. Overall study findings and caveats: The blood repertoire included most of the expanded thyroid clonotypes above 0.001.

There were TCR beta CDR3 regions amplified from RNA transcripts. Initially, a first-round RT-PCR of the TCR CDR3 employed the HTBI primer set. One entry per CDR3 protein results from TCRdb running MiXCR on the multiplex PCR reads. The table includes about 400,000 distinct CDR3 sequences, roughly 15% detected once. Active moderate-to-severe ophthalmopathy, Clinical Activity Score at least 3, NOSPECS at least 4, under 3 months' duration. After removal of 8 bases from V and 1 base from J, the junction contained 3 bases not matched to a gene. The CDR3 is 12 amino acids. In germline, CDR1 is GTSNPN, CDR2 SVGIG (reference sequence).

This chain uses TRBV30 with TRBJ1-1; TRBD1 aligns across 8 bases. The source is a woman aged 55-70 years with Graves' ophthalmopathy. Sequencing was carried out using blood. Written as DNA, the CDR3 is TGTGCCGGCAGGGGGCGGAACACTGAAGCTTTCTTT. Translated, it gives CAGRGRNTEAFF. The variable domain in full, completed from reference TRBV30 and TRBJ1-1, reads SQTIHQWPATLVQPVGSPLSLECTVEGTSNPNLYWYRQAAGRGLQLLFYSVGIGQISSEVPQNLSASRPQDRQFILSSKKLLLSDSGFYLCAGRGRNTEAFFGQGTRLTVV.